This TCR beta chain was captured in a study of shared clonotypes between healthy human individuals. Generated by immunoSEQ multiplex PCR, the TCRdb table keeps only in-frame clones and is missing some. The table lists approximately 1.5 million clones, approximately 98.5% of them singletons. Germline V gene lookup returns CDR1 MDHEN and CDR2 SYDVKM. Trimming shortened V by 1 base and J by 8 bases, and 5 bases separated the two germline ends. CDR3 length: 12 amino acids. Only one count was recorded for this clone. The source material was naive CD4+ T cells sorted from blood. Indicated subset: CD45RA+ positively selected. This clonotype was obtained from a man aged 30 to 45 in good health. This chain connects TRBV28 to TRBJ1-4, with no clear D. CDR3 sequence reads: CASSLSLEKLFF. The CDR3 DNA reads as TGTGCCAGCAGTTTATCCCTCGAAAAACTGTTTTTT. Full variable domain (remainder filled in from reference TRBV28 and TRBJ1-4): DVKVTQSSRYLVKRTGEKVFLECVQDMDHENMFWYRQDPGLGLRLIYFSYDVKMKEKGDIPEGYSVSREKKERFSLILESASTNQTSMYLCASSLSLEKLFFGSGTQLSVL.